This T cell receptor (beta chain) was sequenced in a study of ipilimumab plus nivolumab after autologous stem cell transplantation. This clone occurred once. As yet, its antigen is unknown. Method: immunoSEQ multiplex PCR; TCRdb's copy keeps in-frame clones and lacks some. The sample lists about 17,000 clones, 70% to 85% occurring once. Germline loops: CDR1 SGHNT, CDR2 YENEEA. Trimming cost V 1 base and J 1 base; bases outside gene matches: 2. The CDR3 has 15 amino acids. Checkpoint therapy with ipilimumab 1 mg/kg began 14 to 28 days after transplant. Patients got 3 mg/kg IV nivolumab weeks 1, 4, 7, 10, then biweekly through week 26. Points from the study as a whole: Authors suggest TCR repertoire, Treg phenotype and gut microbiota support further study.

The chain carries TRBV11-3 and TRBJ2-7; TRBD2 matches 9 bases. Sample: PBMCs, taken in a trial of ipilimumab plus nivolumab as post-transplant consolidation. The sequence was obtained from a male donor with diffuse large B-cell lymphoma. The CDR3 sequence is CASSLGRGGSYEQYF. In DNA, the CDR3 is TGTGCCAGCAGCTTAGGGCGGGGGGGATCCTACGAGCAGTACTTC.